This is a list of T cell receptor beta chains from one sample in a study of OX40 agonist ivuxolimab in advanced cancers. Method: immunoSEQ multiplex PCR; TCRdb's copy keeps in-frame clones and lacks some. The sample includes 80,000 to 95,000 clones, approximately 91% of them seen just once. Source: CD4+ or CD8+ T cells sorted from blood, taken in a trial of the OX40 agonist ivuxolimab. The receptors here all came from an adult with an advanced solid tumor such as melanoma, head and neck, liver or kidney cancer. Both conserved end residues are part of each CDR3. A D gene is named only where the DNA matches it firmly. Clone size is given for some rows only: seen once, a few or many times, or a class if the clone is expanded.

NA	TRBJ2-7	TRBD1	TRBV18	TGTGCCAGCTCACTGGACAGGGGTGGCGAGCAGTACTTC	CASSLDRGGEQYF
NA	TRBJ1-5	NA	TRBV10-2	TGCGCCAGCACCACCACGCTCGGGGGAACAGGCCAGCTTCAGCCCCAGCATTTT	CASTTTLGGTGQLQPQHF
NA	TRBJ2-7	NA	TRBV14	TGTGCCAGCAGCCAAGGAATAGGTTACTACGAGCAGTACTTC	CASSQGIGYYEQYF
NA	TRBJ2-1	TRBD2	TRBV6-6	TGTGCCAGCAGTTACGTCGGGGGGGCGTTCAATGAGCAGTTCTTC	CASSYVGGAFNEQFF
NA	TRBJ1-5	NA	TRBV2	TGTGCCAGCAGCGGGGAGAGCAATCAGCCCCAGCATTTT	CASSGESNQPQHF
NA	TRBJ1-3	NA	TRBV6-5	TGTGCCAGCAGTTACTCGAACAGAAACACCATATATTTT	CASSYSNRNTIYF
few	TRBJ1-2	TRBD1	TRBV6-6	TGTGCCAGCAGACCCGGACAGGTCTATGGCTACACCTTC	CASRPGQVYGYTF
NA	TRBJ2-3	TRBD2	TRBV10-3	TGTGCCATCCGGAGCGGGAGTACGACAGATACGCAGTATTTT	CAIRSGSTTDTQYF
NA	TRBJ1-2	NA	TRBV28	TGTGCCAGCAGTTTAGAGGACAGCTATGGCTACACCTTC	CASSLEDSYGYTF
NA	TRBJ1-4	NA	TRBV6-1	TGTGCCAGCACCAACGGGCCTGGGGGCGATGAAAAACTGTTTTTT	CASTNGPGGDEKLFF
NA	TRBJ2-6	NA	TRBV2	TGTGCCAGCAGCGAATTCCCTCTGGGCTCTGGGGCCAACGTCCTGACTTTC	CASSEFPLGSGANVLTF
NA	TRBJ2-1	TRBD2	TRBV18	TGTGCCAGCTCACCCCGGACTAGCGGGGGCACCTACAATGAGCAGTTCTTC	CASSPRTSGGTYNEQFF
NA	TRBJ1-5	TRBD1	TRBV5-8	TGTGCCAGCAGCGGACAATACAGGGGAAATCAGCCCCAGCATTTT	CASSGQYRGNQPQHF
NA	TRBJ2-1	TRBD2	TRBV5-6	TGTGCCAGCAGCCTAACTAGCGGGGCGGCCAATGAGCAGTTCTTC	CASSLTSGAANEQFF
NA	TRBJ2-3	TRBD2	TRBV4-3	TGCGCCAGCAGCCAAGAAAATAGCGGGGGTGCAGATACGCAGTATTTT	CASSQENSGGADTQYF
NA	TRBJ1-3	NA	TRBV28	TGTGCCAGCAGCTCCCACGGACCAGGGAACTCTGGAAACACCATATATTTT	CASSSHGPGNSGNTIYF
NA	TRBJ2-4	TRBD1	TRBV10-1	TGCGCCAGCAGTGAGGTACAGGGGGCGGACCTCAAAAACATTCAGTACTTC	CASSEVQGADLKNIQYF
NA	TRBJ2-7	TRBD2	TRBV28	TGTGCCAGCACCCTCGGGGGGACGTATTCCTACGAGCAGTACTTC	CASTLGGTYSYEQYF
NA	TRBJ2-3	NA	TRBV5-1	TGCGCCAGCAGCTTGGTGCCAGCTAGCACAGATACGCAGTATTTT	CASSLVPASTDTQYF
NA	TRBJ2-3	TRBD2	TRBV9	TGTGCCAGCAGCGAGACCCTAGCGGGAGGGGGCACAGATACGCAGTATTTT	CASSETLAGGGTDTQYF
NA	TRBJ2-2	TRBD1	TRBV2	TGTGCCAGCAGTGCATCGGGACAGGGGTACACCGGGGAGCTGTTTTTT	CASSASGQGYTGELFF
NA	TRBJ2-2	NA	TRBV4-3	TGCGCCAGCAGCCCTCCCTGGGGGGCGGCCGGGGAGCTGTTTTTT	CASSPPWGAAGELFF